Listed below are T cell receptor beta chains from one sample, sequenced in a study of Ad26.COV2.S vaccination and SARS-CoV-2 variants. Profiling relied on immunoSEQ multiplex PCR, and the TCRdb table lists in-frame clones only, not all of them. The table includes hundreds of thousands of clones, about 89% detected once. The source material was peripheral blood, sampled in a trial of Ad26.COV2.S vaccine versus placebo. These TCRs come from a person aged 18-65 years who received the Ad26.COV2.S COVID-19 vaccine or a placebo. The CDR3 runs from the conserved cysteine through the conserved F or W. D genes are given only for firm matches. Some rows have no size entry. The others give once, few or many, or a class for an expanded clone.

size: once; J: TRBJ1-3; length: 13; V: TRBV5-1; D: NA; CDR3: CASSLAAGNTIYF; DNA: TGCGCCAGCAGCTTGGCCGCGGGAAACACCATATATTTT
size: many; J: TRBJ1-5; length: 14; V: TRBV18; D: NA; CDR3: CASSPGEGNQPQHF; DNA: TGTGCCAGCTCACCCGGAGAGGGCAATCAGCCCCAGCATTTT
size: NA; J: TRBJ1-5; length: 14; V: TRBV2; D: NA; CDR3: CASTGSGGNQPQHF; DNA: TGTGCCAGCACCGGTAGTGGGGGCAATCAGCCCCAGCATTTT
size: NA; J: TRBJ2-3; length: 15; V: TRBV7-2; D: TRBD2; CDR3: CASSSTSGGTDTQYF; DNA: TGTGCCAGCAGCTCGACTAGCGGGGGCACAGATACGCAGTATTTT
size: once; J: TRBJ1-6; length: 14; V: TRBV7-6; D: NA; CDR3: CASSTGLGISPLHF; DNA: TGTGCCAGCAGCACGGGACTAGGAATTTCACCCCTCCACTTT
size: few; J: TRBJ1-1; length: 15; V: TRBV19; D: NA; CDR3: CASSIPGATNTEAFF; DNA: TGTGCCAGTAGTATCCCCGGGGCTACGAACACTGAAGCTTTCTTT
size: NA; J: TRBJ1-1; length: 14; V: TRBV7-2; D: TRBD1; CDR3: CASTHRGRNTEAFF; DNA: TGTGCCAGCACCCACAGGGGGCGGAACACTGAAGCTTTCTTT
size: NA; J: TRBJ2-3; length: 14; V: TRBV5-1; D: NA; CDR3: CASSFRVSTDTQYF; DNA: TGCGCCAGCAGCTTCCGGGTCTCCACAGATACGCAGTATTTT
size: NA; J: TRBJ1-5; length: 13; V: TRBV11-1; D: NA; CDR3: CASSTTWDQPQHF; DNA: TGTGCCAGCAGCACGACCTGGGATCAGCCCCAGCATTTT
size: NA; J: TRBJ2-2; length: 14; V: TRBV6-6; D: NA; CDR3: CASSYSGPPGELFF; DNA: TGTGCCAGCAGTTACTCTGGGCCCCCCGGGGAGCTGTTTTTT
size: NA; J: TRBJ2-2; length: 16; V: TRBV7-3; D: TRBD2; CDR3: CASSPNSGGNTGELFF; DNA: TGTGCCAGCAGCCCTAATAGCGGGGGGAACACCGGGGAGCTGTTTTTT
size: NA; J: TRBJ2-7; length: 14; V: TRBV7-6; D: TRBD2; CDR3: CASSTLAGGYEQYF; DNA: TGTGCCAGCAGCACACTAGCGGGAGGTTACGAGCAGTACTTC